This T cell receptor (beta chain) was identified during a study of T-cell reconstitution after alpha-beta-depleted transplantation in children. Unique molecular identifiers were used in preparing the TCRbeta library. Each CDR3 protein is one row after TCRdb ran MiXCR on the PCR reads. In the table there are under 8,500 distinct CDR3 sequences, approximately 12% of which are singletons. V shed 3 bases and J 4 bases; nucleotides not matched to a gene: 12. CDR1 is MGHRA, CDR2 YSYEKL, per germline. This CDR3 has 17 amino acids. This clonotype showed up many times. The antigen is undetermined. General study findings and limits: T-cell counts and diversity at one year post-transplant came mainly from newly produced T cells. The high TCRbeta diversity at day 60 in some patients came from surviving recipient T cells and thymic progenitors. Reportedly, roughly two months post-transplant, alpha-beta T cells arose from several hundred expanded graft clones.

Sequencing was performed on PBMCs, mostly from graft donor cells, taken 180 days after TCRalphabeta/CD19-depleted stem cell transplant. The chain couples TRBV4-1 to TRBJ2-5, with 9 positions matching TRBD1. The receptor comes from a child less than two years old who had a stem cell transplant for acute myeloid leukemia, so the T cells may come from the graft donor. CDR3 protein: CASSHTPGQGEAETQYF. In DNA form, the CDR3 reads TGCGCCAGCAGCCACACCCCGGGACAGGGAGAGGCAGAGACCCAGTACTTC.